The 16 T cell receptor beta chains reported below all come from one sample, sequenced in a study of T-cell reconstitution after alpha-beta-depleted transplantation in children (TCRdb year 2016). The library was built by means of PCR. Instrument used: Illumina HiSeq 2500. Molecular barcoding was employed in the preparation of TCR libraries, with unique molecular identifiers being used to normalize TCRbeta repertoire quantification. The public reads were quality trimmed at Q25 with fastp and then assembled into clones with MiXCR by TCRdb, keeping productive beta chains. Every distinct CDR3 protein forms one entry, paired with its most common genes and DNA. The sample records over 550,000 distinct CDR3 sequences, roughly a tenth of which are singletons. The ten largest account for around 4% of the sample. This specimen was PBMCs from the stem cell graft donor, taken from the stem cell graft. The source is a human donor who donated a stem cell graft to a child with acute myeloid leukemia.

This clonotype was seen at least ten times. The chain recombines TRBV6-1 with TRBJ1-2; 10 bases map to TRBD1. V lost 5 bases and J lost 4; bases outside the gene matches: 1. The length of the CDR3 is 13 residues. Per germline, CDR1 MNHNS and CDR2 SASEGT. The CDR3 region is CASSRTGGYGYTF. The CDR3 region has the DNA TGTGCCAGCAGTCGGACAGGGGGCTATGGCTACACCTTC.

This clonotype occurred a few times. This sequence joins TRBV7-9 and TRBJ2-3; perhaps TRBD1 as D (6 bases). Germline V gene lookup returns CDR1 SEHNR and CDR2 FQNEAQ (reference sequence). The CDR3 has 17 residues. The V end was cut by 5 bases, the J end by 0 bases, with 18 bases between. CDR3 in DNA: TGTGCCAGCAGCACGAAAGGACAGTCTTATAGCACAGATACGCAGTATTTT. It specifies CASSTKGQSYSTDTQYF. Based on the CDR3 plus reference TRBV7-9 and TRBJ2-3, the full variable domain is DTGVSQNPRHKITKRGQNVTFRCDPISEHNRLYWYRQTLGQGPEFLTYFQNEAQLEKSRLLSDRFSAERPKGSFSTLEIQRTEQGDSAMYLCASSTKGQSYSTDTQYFGPGTRLTVL.

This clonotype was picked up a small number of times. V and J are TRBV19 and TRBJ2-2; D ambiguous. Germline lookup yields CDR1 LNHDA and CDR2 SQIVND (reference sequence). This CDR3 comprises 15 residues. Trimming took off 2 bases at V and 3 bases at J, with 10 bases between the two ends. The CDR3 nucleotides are TGTGCCAGTAGTATAAGAGACGGGTACACCGGGGAGCTGTTTTTT. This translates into CASSIRDGYTGELFF.

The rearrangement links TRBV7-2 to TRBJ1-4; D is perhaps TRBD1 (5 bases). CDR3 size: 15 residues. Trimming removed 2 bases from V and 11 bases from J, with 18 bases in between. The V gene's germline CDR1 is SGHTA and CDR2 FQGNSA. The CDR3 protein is CASSLIGQGEGKLFF. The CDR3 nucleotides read TGTGCCAGCAGCTTAATTGGGCAGGGCGAGGGGAAACTGTTTTTT.

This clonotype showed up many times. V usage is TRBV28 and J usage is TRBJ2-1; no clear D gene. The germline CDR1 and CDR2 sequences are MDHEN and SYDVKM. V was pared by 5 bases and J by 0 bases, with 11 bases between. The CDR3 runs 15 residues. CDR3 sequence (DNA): TGTGCCAGCAGTCCGTCCATTATCTCCTACAATGAGCAGTTCTTC. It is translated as CASSPSIISYNEQFF. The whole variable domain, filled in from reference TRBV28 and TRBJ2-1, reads DVKVTQSSRYLVKRTGEKVFLECVQDMDHENMFWYRQDPGLGLRLIYFSYDVKMKEKGDIPEGYSVSREKKERFSLILESASTNQTSMYLCASSPSIISYNEQFFGPGTRLTVL.

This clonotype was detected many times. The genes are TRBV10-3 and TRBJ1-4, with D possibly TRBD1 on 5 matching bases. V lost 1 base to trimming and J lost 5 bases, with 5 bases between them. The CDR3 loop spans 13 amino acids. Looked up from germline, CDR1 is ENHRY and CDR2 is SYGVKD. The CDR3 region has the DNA TGTGCCATCAGTGAGTACAGGAATGAAAAACTGTTTTTT. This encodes CAISEYRNEKLFF.

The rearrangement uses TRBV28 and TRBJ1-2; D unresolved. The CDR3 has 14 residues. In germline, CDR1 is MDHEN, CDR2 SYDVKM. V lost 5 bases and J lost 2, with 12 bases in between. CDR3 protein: CASSTRDGNYGYTF. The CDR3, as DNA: TGTGCCAGCAGTACACGAGACGGGAACTATGGCTACACCTTC.

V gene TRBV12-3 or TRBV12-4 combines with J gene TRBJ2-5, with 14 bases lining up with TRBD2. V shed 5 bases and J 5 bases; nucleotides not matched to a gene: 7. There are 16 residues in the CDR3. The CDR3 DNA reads TGTGCCAGCAGTCCGACTAGCGGGAGGGCCCATGAGACCCAGTACTTC. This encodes CASSPTSGRAHETQYF.

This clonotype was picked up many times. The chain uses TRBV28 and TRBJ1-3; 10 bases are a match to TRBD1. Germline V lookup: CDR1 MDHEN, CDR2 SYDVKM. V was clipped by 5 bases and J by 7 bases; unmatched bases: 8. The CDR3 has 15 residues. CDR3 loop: CASSTPGQGTNTIYF. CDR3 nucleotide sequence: TGTGCCAGCAGTACGCCGGGACAGGGGACGAACACCATATATTTT.

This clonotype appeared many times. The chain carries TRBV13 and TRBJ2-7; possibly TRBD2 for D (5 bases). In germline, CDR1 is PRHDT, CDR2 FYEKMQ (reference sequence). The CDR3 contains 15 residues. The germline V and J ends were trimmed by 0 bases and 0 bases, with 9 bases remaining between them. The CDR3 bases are TGTGCCAGCAGCTTAGGCCCGGGAAGCTCCTACGAGCAGTACTTC. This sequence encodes CASSLGPGSSYEQYF.

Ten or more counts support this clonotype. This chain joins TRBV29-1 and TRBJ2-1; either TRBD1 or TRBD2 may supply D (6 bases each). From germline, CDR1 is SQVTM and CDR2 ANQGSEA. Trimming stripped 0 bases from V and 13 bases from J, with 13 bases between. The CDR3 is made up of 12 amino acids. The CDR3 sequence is CSVEEGAGFQFF. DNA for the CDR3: TGCAGCGTTGAAGAGGGGGCGGGGTTCCAGTTCTTC.

The CDR3 reads CASSLAKSGRTDTQYF. The CDR3 coding sequence is TGTGCCAGCAGCTTAGCGAAAAGCGGGCGGACAGATACGCAGTATTTT. The rearrangement joins TRBV7-2 to TRBJ2-3, with a weak D call TRBD2 (6 bases). Germline lookup yields CDR1 SGHTA and CDR2 FQGNSA. This CDR3 comprises 16 residues. The germline V and J ends were trimmed by 0 bases and 3 bases, with 13 bases remaining between them.

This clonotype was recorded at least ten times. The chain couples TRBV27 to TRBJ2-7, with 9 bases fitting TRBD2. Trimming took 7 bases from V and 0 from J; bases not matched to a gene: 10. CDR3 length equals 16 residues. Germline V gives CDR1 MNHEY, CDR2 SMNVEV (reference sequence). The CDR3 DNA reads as TGTGCCAGCAATCCTCGGACTAGCGCGAACTCCTACGAGCAGTACTTC. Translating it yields CASNPRTSANSYEQYF.

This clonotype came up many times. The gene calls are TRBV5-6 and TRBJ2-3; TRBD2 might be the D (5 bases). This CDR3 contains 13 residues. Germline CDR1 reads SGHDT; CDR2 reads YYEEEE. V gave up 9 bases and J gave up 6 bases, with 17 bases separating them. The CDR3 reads CANLGLTGDTQYF. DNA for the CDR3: TGTGCCAACCTAGGACTCACCGGGGATACGCAGTATTTT. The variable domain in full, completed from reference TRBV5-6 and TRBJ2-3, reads DAGVTQSPTHLIKTRGQQVTLRCSPKSGHDTVSWYQQALGQGPQFIFQYYEEEERQRGNFPDRFSGHQFPNYSSELNVNALLLGDSALYLCANLGLTGDTQYFGPGTRLTVL.

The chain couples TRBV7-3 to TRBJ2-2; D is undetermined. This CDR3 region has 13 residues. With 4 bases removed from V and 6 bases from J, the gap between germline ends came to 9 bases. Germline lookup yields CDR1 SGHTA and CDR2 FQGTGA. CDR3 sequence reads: CASSSGRPGELFF. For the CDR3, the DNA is TGTGCCAGCAGCTCAGGTCGCCCCGGGGAGCTGTTTTTT.

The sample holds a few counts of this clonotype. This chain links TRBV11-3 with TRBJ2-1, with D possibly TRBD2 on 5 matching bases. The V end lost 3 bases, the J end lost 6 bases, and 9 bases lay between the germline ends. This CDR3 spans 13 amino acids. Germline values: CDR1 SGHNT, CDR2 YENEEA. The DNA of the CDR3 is TGTGCCAGCAGCTTGGGAGTGCTCAATGAGCAGTTCTTC. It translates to CASSLGVLNEQFF.